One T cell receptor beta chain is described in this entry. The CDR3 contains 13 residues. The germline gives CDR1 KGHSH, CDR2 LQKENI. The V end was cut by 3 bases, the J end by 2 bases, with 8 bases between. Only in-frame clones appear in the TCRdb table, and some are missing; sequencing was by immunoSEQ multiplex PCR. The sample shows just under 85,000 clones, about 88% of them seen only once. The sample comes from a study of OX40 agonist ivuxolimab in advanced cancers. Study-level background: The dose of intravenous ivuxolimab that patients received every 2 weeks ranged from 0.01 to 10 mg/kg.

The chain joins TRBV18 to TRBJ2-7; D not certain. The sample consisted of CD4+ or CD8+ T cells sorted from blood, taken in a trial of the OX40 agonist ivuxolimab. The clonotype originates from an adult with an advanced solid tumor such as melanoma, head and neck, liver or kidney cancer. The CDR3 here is CASSPGTAYEQYF. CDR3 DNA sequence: TGTGCCAGCTCACCTGGAACAGCCTACGAGCAGTACTTC.